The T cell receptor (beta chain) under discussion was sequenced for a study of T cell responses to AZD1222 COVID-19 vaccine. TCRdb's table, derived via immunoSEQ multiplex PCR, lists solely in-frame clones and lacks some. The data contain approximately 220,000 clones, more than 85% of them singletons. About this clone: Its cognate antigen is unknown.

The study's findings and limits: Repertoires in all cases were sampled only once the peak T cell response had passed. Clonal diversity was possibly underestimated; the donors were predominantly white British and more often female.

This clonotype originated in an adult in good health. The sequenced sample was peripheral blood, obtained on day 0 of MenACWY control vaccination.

In nucleotides, the CDR3 is TGTGCCAGCAGTTACTCGAAGGGACAGCTTTATGGCTACACCTTC. This sequence encodes CASSYSKGQLYGYTF. V usage is TRBV6-5 and J usage is TRBJ1-2; 7 bases align to TRBD1. Germline V CDR1 and CDR2: MNHEY, SVGAGI. This CDR3 region has 15 residues. V gave up 0 bases and J gave up 5 bases; unmatched junction bases: 6.